Below, one TCR beta chain is given with its context. As yet, its antigen is unknown. The sample belongs to a study of cytomegalovirus exposure and HLA in healthy donors. This CDR3 has 12 amino acids. V gave up 5 bases and J gave up 3 bases, with 8 bases separating them. Germline-derived CDR1 and CDR2 are SGHVS and FNYEAQ. General study points: It was reported that TCR beta sequences correctly inferred the HLA-A and HLA-B alleles for most subjects. The authors later linked a missense DCLRE1C variant to TCR beta V- and J-gene trimming.

Primers for the PCR totalled 60 Vbeta and 13 Jbeta. Sequencing was performed with immunoSEQ multiplex PCR; in TCRdb, only in-frame clones are kept and a portion is missing. The top ten hold under 2% of the sample, which has roughly 99,000 clones, about 74% seen once. The chain couples TRBV7-6 to TRBJ2-7; D perhaps matches TRBD2 (5 bases). The sequence was collected from a male donor in good health and CMV-seronegative. The material sequenced was PBMCs. The chain's CDR3 is CASSDDYYEQYF. The CDR3 DNA is TGTGCCAGCAGCGATGACTACTACGAGCAGTACTTC.